This T cell receptor beta chain emerged from a study of regulatory T cells in long-lasting Graves disease. Note on this clonotype: No antigen is known for it.

Stated time point: persistent/refractory GD, antithyroid drugs over 5 years with positive TRAb. PBMCs were the source of the RNA used for TCR sequencing. Libraries of TCR beta came from iRepertoire HTBI primers plus Arm-PCR of CDR3 regions. One entry per CDR3 protein results from TCRdb running MiXCR on the multiplex PCR reads. There are 400,000 to 500,000 distinct CDR3 sequences in the sample; 20% occur only once, and 6.5% to 10% lies in the top ten. Whole-study results and caveats: Those with persistent disease had in common more public clonotypes (about 2,500) than new patients (approximately 1,000). Reduced TCR diversity was observed in persistent Graves' patients versus newly diagnosed patients. Study of thyroid tissue was not done, with only peripheral blood studied.

Germline V lookup: CDR1 ENHRY, CDR2 SYGVKD. After removal of 9 bases from V and 6 bases from J, the junction contained 9 bases not matched to a gene. There are 14 residues in the CDR3. The receptor was derived from a female donor with Graves disease. This material consisted of peripheral blood mononuclear cells (PBMCs), taken when the disease was refractory, from a patient treated with antithyroid drugs. The chain employs TRBV10-3 and TRBJ1-4; 8 bases line up with TRBD1. The CDR3 coding sequence is TGTGCCATAAGAACTGACAGGGGCGATGAAAAACTGTTTTTT. It codes for CAIRTDRGDEKLFF.